The clone carrying this T cell receptor beta chain was counted between two and nine times. Its antigen is currently unknown. The CDR3 totals 16 residues. V was trimmed by 0 bases and J by 1 base, leaving 9 bases between them. Germline loops: CDR1 KGHDR, CDR2 SFDVKD. Using unique molecular identifiers, the investigators prepared the TCRbeta library. TCRdb passed the PCR reads through MiXCR, listing each CDR3 protein once. In the table there are about 300,000 distinct CDR3 sequences, roughly a tenth of which are singletons. This record belongs to a study of T-cell reconstitution after alpha-beta-depleted transplantation in children. Findings and caveats of the study: Reportedly, only several hundred clones from non-depleted graft cells drove alpha-beta T-cell counts at about two months. Several patients had high TCRbeta diversity at day 60; it came from surviving recipient T cells and thymic progenitors. Fresh T-cell production supplied most of the T-cell counts and diversity seen one year after transplant.

This receptor was obtained from a boy in the first two years of life with acute myeloid leukemia, due to receive a stem cell transplant. The source material was PBMCs, sampled before TCRalphabeta/CD19-depleted stem cell transplant. The chain uses TRBV24-1 and TRBJ1-5; D may be TRBD1 (6 bases). CDR3 DNA sequence: TGTGCCACCAGTGATTTGACAGGGCCAAGCAATCAGCCCCAGCATTTT. This sequence encodes CATSDLTGPSNQPQHF.